The 12 T cell receptor beta chains below come from one sample, sequenced in a study of cytomegalovirus exposure and HLA in healthy donors. Primers: 60 Vbeta forward and 13 Jbeta reverse. The repertoire was sequenced with immunoSEQ multiplex PCR; TCRdb's copy has only in-frame clones and lacks some. Recorded for this sample: approximately 140,000 clones. The specimen sequenced was PBMCs. The receptors stem from a woman in her 50s in good health and CMV-seronegative.

The chain recombines TRBV4-3 with TRBJ2-3; 11 positions agree with TRBD2. Germline V CDR1 and CDR2: LGHNA, YSLEER. The CDR3 loop spans 18 amino acids. V shed 4 bases and J 0 bases; nucleotides not matched to a gene: 9. The CDR3 is CASSPSGTSGTSTDTQYF. CDR3 DNA: TGCGCCAGCAGCCCCTCCGGGACTAGCGGAACTAGCACAGATACGCAGTATTTT.

This chain connects TRBV5-1 to TRBJ2-7; 8 nucleotides line up with TRBD1. After removal of 4 bases from V and 3 bases from J, the junction contained 3 bases not matched to a gene. The germline gives CDR1 SGHRS, CDR2 YFSETQ. This CDR3 contains 13 residues. The DNA of the CDR3 is TGCGCCAGCAGCAGGGACAGGAACTACGAGCAGTACTTC. It translates to CASSRDRNYEQYF.

The chain uses TRBV28 and TRBJ1-4; 8 positions match TRBD1. V lost 5 bases, J lost 4 bases, and 9 bases stayed unmatched. Per germline, CDR1 MDHEN and CDR2 SYDVKM. The CDR3 sequence is 16 residues long. The chain's CDR3 is CASSPPGTGVNEKLFF. Here the CDR3 DNA reads TGTGCCAGCAGTCCACCCGGGACAGGCGTTAATGAAAAACTGTTTTTT.

V gene TRBV7-8 combines with J gene TRBJ2-3; a weak D match, TRBD2 (6 bases). This CDR3 has 16 amino acids. CDR1 SGHVS and CDR2 FQNEAQ come from the germline V gene. Trimming removed 5 bases at V and 1 base at J, with 16 bases between. CDR3 in amino acids: CASSTRLGGGTDTQYF. The CDR3 coding sequence is TGTGCCAGCAGCACAAGACTAGGAGGAGGCACAGATACGCAGTATTTT.

The J gene is TRBJ1-5, the V gene TRBV28; perhaps TRBD1 as D (5 bases). CDR3 length: 14 residues. CDR1 and CDR2 from the germline V gene are MDHEN and SYDVKM. V shed 7 bases and J shed 6 bases, with 16 bases lying between them. CDR3 sequence reads: CASNPVGPGQPQHF. CDR3 in DNA: TGTGCCAGCAACCCGGTGGGGCCGGGTCAGCCCCAGCATTTT.

The rearrangement links TRBV7-2 to TRBJ1-2; 10 nucleotides agree with TRBD1. The trim removed 3 bases at V and 4 bases at J, leaving 2 bases unmatched. The germline V gene has CDR1 SGHTA and CDR2 FQGNSA. The CDR3 has 14 residues. For the CDR3, the DNA is TGTGCCAGCAGCTTCGGACAGGGGGGCTATGGCTACACCTTC. Translation: CASSFGQGGYGYTF. The full variable domain, its missing parts supplied by reference TRBV7-2 and TRBJ1-2, is GAGVSQSPSNKVTEKGKDVELRCDPISGHTALYWYRQSLGQGLEFLIYFQGNSAPDKSGLPSDRFSAERTGGSVSTLTIQRTQQEDSAVYLCASSFGQGGYGYTFGSGTRLTVV.

This rearrangement joins TRBV6-5 to TRBJ1-4; no firm D call. The CDR3 consists of 15 residues. V gave up 6 bases and J gave up 10 bases, with 21 bases separating them. CDR1 is MNHEY and CDR2 is SVGAGI in the germline V gene. In DNA, the CDR3 is TGTGCCAGCAGAGCGGTGAGGGCGTCGGGAGGAAAACTGTTTTTT. Residues: CASRAVRASGGKLFF.

J is TRBJ2-7 and V is TRBV28, with TRBD1 identical over 7 bases. V shed 7 bases and J 9 bases; nucleotides not matched to a gene: 18. The CDR3 totals 15 residues. From germline, CDR1 is MDHEN and CDR2 SYDVKM. The CDR3 nucleotides are TGTGCCAGCATTGAAGCTTCCGGGACAGTTAAAGGGCAGTACTTC. This encodes CASIEASGTVKGQYF.

The CDR3 is CASSSRIHNEKLFF. The DNA for the CDR3 is TGTGCCAGCAGTTCCAGGATTCATAACGAAAAACTGTTTTTT. This sequence joins TRBV6-1 and TRBJ1-4; D is ambiguous. CDR3 size: 14 residues. V shed 5 bases and J shed 8 bases, with 15 bases lying between them. The germline V gene encodes CDR1 MNHNS and CDR2 SASEGT.

The chain employs TRBV7-9 and TRBJ2-7; D uncertain. Per germline, CDR1 SEHNR and CDR2 FQNEAQ (reference sequence). The CDR3 covers 12 residues. The V end was cut by 2 bases, the J end by 3 bases, with 5 bases between. The DNA for the CDR3 is TGTGCCAGCAGCTTACACAGCTACGAGCAGTACTTC. It is translated as CASSLHSYEQYF. The complete variable domain, with remaining parts taken from reference TRBV7-9 and TRBJ2-7, reads DTGVSQNPRHKITKRGQNVTFRCDPISEHNRLYWYRQTLGQGPEFLTYFQNEAQLEKSRLLSDRFSAERPKGSFSTLEIQRTEQGDSAMYLCASSLHSYEQYFGPGTRLTVT.

The V call is TRBV18, the J call TRBJ1-4; 8 bases match TRBD1. This CDR3 contains 13 residues. In germline, CDR1 is KGHSH, CDR2 LQKENI. V was clipped by 6 bases and J by 6 bases; unmatched bases: 3. The CDR3: CASSQGQDEKLFF. CDR3 DNA sequence: TGTGCCAGCTCTCAGGGACAGGATGAAAAACTGTTTTTT. Drawing the rest from reference TRBV18 and TRBJ1-4, the complete variable domain is NAGVMQNPRHLVRRRGQEARLRCSPMKGHSHVYWYRQLPEEGLKFMVYLQKENIIDESGMPKERFSAEFPKEGPSILRIQQVVRGDSAAYFCASSQGQDEKLFFGSGTQLSVL.

The chain links TRBV28 to TRBJ1-5, with 8 bases lining up with TRBD1. Germline lookup yields CDR1 MDHEN and CDR2 SYDVKM. Trimming took 6 bases from V and 5 from J; bases not matched to a gene: 3. CDR3 length: 13 residues. Here the CDR3 reads CASSQGADQPQHF. CDR3 nucleotide sequence: TGTGCCAGCAGCCAGGGGGCTGATCAGCCCCAGCATTTT. The variable domain in full, with the rest retrieved from reference TRBV28 and TRBJ1-5, is DVKVTQSSRYLVKRTGEKVFLECVQDMDHENMFWYRQDPGLGLRLIYFSYDVKMKEKGDIPEGYSVSREKKERFSLILESASTNQTSMYLCASSQGADQPQHFGDGTRLSIL.